This T cell receptor (beta chain) appears in the sequencing data of a study of CD8 T cells in ankylosing spondylitis. This clonotype was counted at least ten times. Quantitative 5'-RACE was performed with molecular barcodes, and it yielded the TCR beta libraries. Via MiXCR, TCRdb re-called the 5' RACE reads, giving one row per CDR3 protein. This sample yields 30,000 to 45,000 distinct CDR3 sequences, of which 6% are seen a single time; about an eighth belongs to the top ten. This TCR was sampled from a male donor with ankylosing spondylitis or in good health (not recorded which). Sequencing was done on a sample of blood, either unsorted or a sorted T cell fraction (not recorded which).

The CDR3 sequence is CASSAQGYSNQPQHF. The CDR3 nucleotides are TGTGCCAGCAGCGCACAGGGGTATAGCAATCAGCCCCAGCATTTT. The chain uses TRBV9 and TRBJ1-5, with 7 bases identical to TRBD1. The CDR3 loop spans 15 amino acids. Germline V gives CDR1 SGDLS, CDR2 YYNGEE. J was trimmed by 0 bases and V by 3 bases; bases with no gene match: 3.